This TCR beta chain was recorded in a study of cytomegalovirus exposure and HLA in healthy donors. For this clone: Its antigen is currently unknown.

Notes on the study in general: An ancestry cluster, one associated with Asian ancestry, reportedly showed fewer N-insertions than the approximately 670-donor mean in a later analysis. Upon later analysis, TCR association rates were observed to vary by HLA locus, being highest for DRB1 and lowest for HLA-C.

Between the trimmed V and J ends, which lost 1 base and 0 bases, there was a span of 7 bases. Looked up from germline, CDR1 is LNHDA and CDR2 is SQIVND (reference sequence). CDR3 length: 15 residues. The PCR was carried out with 60 Vbeta primers and 13 Jbeta primers. Profiling relied on immunoSEQ multiplex PCR, and the TCRdb table lists in-frame clones only, not all of them. The repertoire holds around 150,000 clones, with over 60% as singletons. This TCR came from a male donor in good health and CMV-seronegative. Sequencing was done on a sample of PBMCs. The chain recombines TRBV19 with TRBJ2-1; D might be TRBD2 (6 bases). The CDR3 sequence is CASSIGGTSYNEQFF. The CDR3 DNA reads TGTGCCAGTAGTATAGGCGGGACCTCCTACAATGAGCAGTTCTTC.